This T cell receptor (beta chain) is from a study of spatial heterogeneity in lung cancer. Study-level background: For the average unique TCR and UMI combination, more than 8.5 occurrences appeared in raw reads.

The time point is: sample taken at primary tumor resection. The authors sequenced whole RNA from tumor, nontumor lung or frozen PBMC without sorting. A unique molecular identifier was carried by every single TCR cDNA molecule. From the 5' RACE reads, TCRdb called clonotypes with MiXCR, one entry per CDR3 protein. The table records around 13,000 distinct CDR3 sequences, around 13% of them present only once. Study results and limitations: Blood contained ubiquitous expanded tumor TCRs more at resection than at follow-up.

The CDR3 runs to 15 residues. CDR1 and CDR2 from the germline V gene are SNHLY and FYNNEI. V lost 3 bases, J lost 3 bases, and 12 bases lay in between. Details on this clonotype: Antigen specificity is unknown.

J is TRBJ2-1 and V is TRBV2; D gene ambiguous. The sequencing here drew on PBMCs, taken at surgery. The receptor comes from a male donor with early-stage non-small cell lung cancer. For the CDR3, the DNA is TGTGCCAGCAGTGAGGCTTCTCCTGTCTACAATGAGCAGTTCTTC. It encodes CASSEASPVYNEQFF.